This passage covers 6 T cell receptor beta chains from one sample sequenced in a study of T cells in Graves' hyperthyroidism and ophthalmopathy. Amplification of TCR beta CDR3 regions was performed using RNA transcripts as template. The TCR CDR3 first-round RT-PCR relied on the HTBI primer set. TCRdb itself ran the multiplex PCR reads through MiXCR, one entry per CDR3 protein. Of 490,000 or so distinct CDR3 sequences listed, roughly 15% are singletons. Material: blood. These receptors all come from a woman between 25 and 40 years old with Graves' ophthalmopathy.

This clonotype has ten or more counts. The rearrangement uses TRBV28 and TRBJ1-3; TRBD1 matches at 7 bases. After removal of 3 bases from V and 0 bases from J, the junction contained 5 bases not matched to a gene. CDR1 and CDR2 from the germline V gene are MDHEN and SYDVKM. This CDR3 has 16 amino acids. Written as DNA, the CDR3 is TGTGCCAGCAGTTTTACCGGACAGGTCTCTGGAAACACCATATATTTT. It translates to CASSFTGQVSGNTIYF.

This clonotype has at least ten counts. The V call is TRBV3-1, the J call TRBJ2-2; D is unresolved. This CDR3 comprises 14 residues. V lost 2 bases to trimming and J lost 3 bases, with 7 bases between them. Germline V gives CDR1 LGHDT, CDR2 YNNKEL (reference sequence). DNA for the CDR3: TGTGCCAGCAGCCAACCACCTGACACCGGGGAGCTGTTTTTT. It translates to CASSQPPDTGELFF.

This clonotype was counted ten times or more. This sequence joins TRBV5-1 and TRBJ2-2; D is undetermined. The germline V gene encodes CDR1 SGHRS and CDR2 YFSETQ. V shed 7 bases and J shed 6 bases, with 16 bases lying between them. This CDR3 comprises 14 residues. The CDR3 DNA sequence: TGCGCCAGCGGACCTTCAGAGTTCGCCGGGGAGCTGTTTTTT. It specifies CASGPSEFAGELFF.

This chain links TRBV12-3 or TRBV12-4 with TRBJ2-3, with D perhaps TRBD2 (6 bases). This CDR3 contains 15 residues. The V end lost 2 bases, the J end lost 3 bases, and 12 bases lay between the germline ends. The CDR3 region has the DNA TGTGCCAGCAGTTTACGCGGGATTAGTACAGATACGCAGTATTTT. Its translation is CASSLRGISTDTQYF.

This clonotype was observed many times. The gene calls are TRBV10-3 and TRBJ1-1; D ambiguous. Germline V gene data show CDR1 as ENHRY and CDR2 as SYGVKD. V lost 2 bases to trimming and J lost 7 bases, with 11 bases between them. This CDR3 spans 13 amino acids. The CDR3 nucleotides read TGTGCCATCAGTGAGAGCTCGGCAGATGAAGCTTTCTTT. It is translated as CAISESSADEAFF.

This chain connects TRBV6-1 to TRBJ2-1; 14 bases are shared with TRBD2. This CDR3 has 14 amino acids. The V gene end was trimmed by 10 bases and the J gene end by 5 bases; junction bases not matched to a gene: 4. CDR1 and CDR2 from the germline V gene are MNHNS and SASEGT. DNA of the CDR3: TGTGCCACAGGACTAGCGGGAGGAAACAATGAGCAGTTCTTC. Amino acids: CATGLAGGNNEQFF.